This T cell receptor (beta chain) was identified during a study of sequential checkpoint blockade in melanoma. Overall study: Arm A got nivolumab then ipilimumab; arm B the reverse, 1:1. Both treatment sequences were followed by maintenance nivolumab. TCRbeta immunosequencing was performed on DNA from roughly 90 pretreatment melanoma tumor samples.

Study-wide findings and caveats: Clinical benefit was about 30 times likelier when tumor T-cell fraction and clonality increased.

Treatment specified: randomized to nivolumab then ipilimumab (arm A) or the reverse (arm B). TCRdb's table, derived via immunoSEQ multiplex PCR, lists solely in-frame clones and lacks some. The sample records roughly 20,000 clones, 60% to 75% being singletons. The CDR3 length is 14 residues. The germline V and J ends were trimmed by 4 bases and 1 base, with 11 bases remaining between them. The germline gives CDR1 SGHRS, CDR2 YFSETQ. A note on this clone: Its cognate antigen is unknown.

The receptor was isolated from a human donor with melanoma. This chain joins TRBV5-1 and TRBJ1-1; D is ambiguous. This material consisted of tumor tissue (inferred from file names), taken from a patient given nivolumab and ipilimumab in sequence. The CDR3 DNA reads TGCGCCAGCAGCCCCGATGGTTGGAACACTGAAGCTTTCTTT. Translated, it gives CASSPDGWNTEAFF.